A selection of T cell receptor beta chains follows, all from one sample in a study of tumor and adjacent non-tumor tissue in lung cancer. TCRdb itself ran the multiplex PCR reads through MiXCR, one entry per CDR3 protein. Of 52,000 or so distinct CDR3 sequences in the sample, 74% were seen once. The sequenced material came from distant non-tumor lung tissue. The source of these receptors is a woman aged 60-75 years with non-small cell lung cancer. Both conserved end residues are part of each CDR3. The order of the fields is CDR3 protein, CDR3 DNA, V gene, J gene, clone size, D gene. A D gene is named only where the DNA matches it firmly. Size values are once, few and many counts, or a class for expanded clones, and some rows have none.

CASSYGSYF	TGTGCCAGCAGTTACGGGTCCTACTTT	TRBV6-6	TRBJ1-1	many	NA
CASRPGTSGNTDTVYF	TGTGCCAGCAGACCGGGGACTAGCGGAAACACAGATACAGTGTATTTT	TRBV11-3	TRBJ2-3	NA	TRBD2
CASSSVDNGIAKNIQYF	TGTGCCAGTAGCTCTGTGGACAACGGCATAGCTAAAAACATTCAGTACTTC	TRBV19	TRBJ2-4	once	NA
CASSQEFGRGQWTGEAFF	TGCGCCAGCAGCCAAGAGTTCGGTCGGGGACAATGGACGGGGGAAGCTTTCTTT	TRBV4-1	TRBJ1-1	NA	NA
CDSSRQTGGGYEQYF	TGTGACAGCAGCCGCCAGACAGGGGGAGGCTACGAGCAGTACTTC	TRBV6-6	TRBJ2-7	NA	TRBD1
CARRHQGGYTF	TGTGCCAGGAGGCACCAAGGTGGCTACACCTTC	TRBV28	TRBJ1-2	few	NA
CTSSFAGTRGYNEQFF	TGTACCAGCAGCTTCGCCGGGACTAGGGGGTACAATGAGCAATTCTTC	TRBV11-2	TRBJ2-1	NA	TRBD2
CASSTGGTYTDTQYF	TGTGCCAGCAGTACGGGCGGCACCTACACAGATACGCAGTATTTT	TRBV11-2	TRBJ2-3	many	NA
CTSRLWSAYGELFF	TGTACCAGCAGACTGTGGTCAGCGTACGGGGAGCTGTTTTTT	TRBV6-5	TRBJ2-2	NA	NA
CASSLSSGSSHEQYF	TGCGCCAGCAGCCTGTCTTCCGGTAGCTCCCACGAGCAGTACTTC	TRBV4-3	TRBJ2-7	NA	NA
CASHPSGPPGQYF	TGTGCCAGCCACCCCTCCGGGCCCCCAGGGCAGTACTTC	TRBV5-8	TRBJ2-7	NA	NA
CVSSLLSAGGKTDTQYF	TGTGTCAGCAGTTTACTATCGGCGGGAGGAAAGACAGATACGCAGTATTTT	TRBV12-3/TRBV12-4	TRBJ2-3	NA	TRBD2
CANSNQSGTNVLTF	TGTGCCAACAGCAACCAGTCTGGGACCAACGTCCTGACTTTC	TRBV11-2	TRBJ2-6	few	NA
CAISVRNRPEAFF	TGTGCCATTAGCGTTCGGAACAGGCCTGAAGCTTTCTTT	TRBV11-3	TRBJ1-1	NA	NA
CDCKHSGETQYF	TGCGACTGCAAACACTCAGGGGAGACCCAGTACTTC	TRBV10-2	TRBJ2-5	NA	NA
CASSFYGRQSYEQYF	TGTGCCAGCAGTTTTTATGGGAGGCAATCCTACGAGCAGTACTTC	TRBV12-3/TRBV12-4	TRBJ2-7	NA	NA
CASSYFRIENSPLHF	TGTGCCAGCAGTTACTTTAGGATTGAAAATTCACCCCTCCACTTT	TRBV6-2/TRBV6-3	TRBJ1-6	medium-sized	NA
CTSAGTGGDKQYF	TGCACCAGCGCCGGGACAGGGGGCGATAAGCAGTATTTT	TRBV4-1	TRBJ2-3	NA	TRBD1
CASSLGVEQFF	TGTGCCAGCAGTTTAGGTGTTGAGCAGTTCTTC	TRBV12-3/TRBV12-4	TRBJ2-1	many	NA
CASSIASWLTDTQYF	TGTGCCAGCAGCATTGCTAGTTGGCTCACAGATACGCAGTATTTT	TRBV11-2	TRBJ2-3	NA	NA
CSVVGRLYTDAFF	TGCAGCGTTGTCGGACGCTTGTACACTGATGCTTTCTTT	TRBV29-1	TRBJ1-1	NA	NA
CASSLWEQGSYSGANVLTF	TGTGCCAGCAGTTTATGGGAACAGGGCTCCTACTCTGGGGCCAACGTCCTGACTTTC	TRBV28	TRBJ2-6	medium-sized	NA
CNAILAGGLGEQYF	TGCAATGCTATACTAGCGGGAGGCCTGGGTGAGCAGTACTTC	TRBV20-1	TRBJ2-7	NA	TRBD2
CASSGPGAGTYEQYF	TGTGCCAGCAGTGGACCTGGGGCGGGGACCTACGAGCAGTACTTC	TRBV6-5	TRBJ2-7	many	NA
CSAPRGADTEAFF	TGCAGTGCTCCACGGGGCGCGGACACTGAAGCTTTCTTT	TRBV20-1	TRBJ1-1	many	NA
CASQYTVTGNNQPQHF	TGTGCCAGCCAATATACCGTGACAGGGAACAATCAGCCCCAGCATTTT	TRBV28	TRBJ1-5	NA	TRBD1